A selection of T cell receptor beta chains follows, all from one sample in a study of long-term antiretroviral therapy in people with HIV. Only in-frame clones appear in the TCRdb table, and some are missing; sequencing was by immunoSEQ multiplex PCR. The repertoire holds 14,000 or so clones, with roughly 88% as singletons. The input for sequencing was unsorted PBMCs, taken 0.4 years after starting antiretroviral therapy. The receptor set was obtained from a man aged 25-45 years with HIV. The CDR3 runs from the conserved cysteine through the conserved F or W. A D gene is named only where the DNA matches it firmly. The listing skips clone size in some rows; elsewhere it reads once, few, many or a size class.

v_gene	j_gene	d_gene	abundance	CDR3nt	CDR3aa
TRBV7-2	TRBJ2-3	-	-	TGTGCCAGCAGCTTAGGAAGGTCAGCAGATACGCAGTATTTT	CASSLGRSADTQYF
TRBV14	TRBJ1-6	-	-	TGTGCCAGCAGCCAAGAGTCCAGGGGCCGTTCACCCCTCCACTTT	CASSQESRGRSPLHF
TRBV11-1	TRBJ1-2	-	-	TGTGCCAGCAGCTTAGAAGGCTATGGCTACACCTTC	CASSLEGYGYTF
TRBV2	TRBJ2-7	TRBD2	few	TGTGCCAGCAGTGTGACAGCGGGAGGGTACGAGCAGTACTTC	CASSVTAGGYEQYF
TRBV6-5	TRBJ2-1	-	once	TGTGCCAGCAGTTACTCCCCCGACGGTGAGCAGTTCTTC	CASSYSPDGEQFF
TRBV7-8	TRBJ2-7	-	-	TGTGCCAGCAGCCGGGACCGCGGCTCCTACGAGCAGTACTTC	CASSRDRGSYEQYF
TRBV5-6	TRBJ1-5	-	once	TGTGCCAGCAGCTTGGCTGGGAGGCAGCCCCAGCATTTT	CASSLAGRQPQHF
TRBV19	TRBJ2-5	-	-	TGTGCCAGTAGTATCACGGGAGTAGAGACCCAGTACTTC	CASSITGVETQYF
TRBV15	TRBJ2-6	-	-	TGTGCCACCAGCAGAGTTCGGGCAGGGCCCAGCTCTGGGGCCAACGTCCTGACTTTC	CATSRVRAGPSSGANVLTF
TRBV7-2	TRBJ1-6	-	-	TGTGCCAGCAGCCCCCGACAGGATAATTCACCCCTCCACTTT	CASSPRQDNSPLHF
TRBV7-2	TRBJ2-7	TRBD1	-	TGTGCCAGCAGCCCCGGACAGGGGGCTCATTACTCCTACGAGCAGTACTTC	CASSPGQGAHYSYEQYF
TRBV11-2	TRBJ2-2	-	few	TGTGCCAGCAGCTTGTCTACCTGGAACACCGGGGAGCTGTTTTTT	CASSLSTWNTGELFF
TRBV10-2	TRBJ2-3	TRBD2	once	TGCGCCAGCAGGGCCAGCGGGAGGGGAGATACGCAGTATTTT	CASRASGRGDTQYF
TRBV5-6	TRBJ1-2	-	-	TGTGCCAGCAGTCGAGGGGTTTATGGCTACACCTTC	CASSRGVYGYTF
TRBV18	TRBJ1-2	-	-	TGTGCCAGCTCTCCGGGACGGACTAACTATGGCTACACCTTC	CASSPGRTNYGYTF
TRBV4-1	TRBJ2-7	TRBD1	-	TGCGCCAGCAGCCAAGGACAGGGGATTTTCGCCTACGAGCAGTACTTC	CASSQGQGIFAYEQYF
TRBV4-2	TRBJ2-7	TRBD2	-	TGTGCCAGCAGCCAAGAACCTACCGGGACTAGTTACGAGCAGTACTTC	CASSQEPTGTSYEQYF
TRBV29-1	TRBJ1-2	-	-	TGCAGCGTGAGTCAGGGGCATGGCTACACCTTC	CSVSQGHGYTF
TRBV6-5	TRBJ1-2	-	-	TGTGCCAGCAGTTACCTCGGGGCAGGAGGCTACACCTTC	CASSYLGAGGYTF
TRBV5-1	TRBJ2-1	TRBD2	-	TGCGCCAGCAGCTTGCGGGAGGGATTGAATGAGCAGTTCTTC	CASSLREGLNEQFF
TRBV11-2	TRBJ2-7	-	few	TGTGCCAGCAGCTTAGTCAAGGGCCTTCGGGAGCAGTACTTC	CASSLVKGLREQYF
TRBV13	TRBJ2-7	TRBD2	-	TGTGCCAGCAGTTTTCGACTAGCGGGAGGGCGCGAGCAGTACTTC	CASSFRLAGGREQYF
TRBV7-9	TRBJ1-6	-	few	TGTGCCAGCAGCTTGGATAATTCACCCCTCCACTTT	CASSLDNSPLHF
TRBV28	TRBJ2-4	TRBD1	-	TGTGCCAGCAGTTGGCCGGGACAGGGGGCATCGGTCAAAAACATTCAGTACTTC	CASSWPGQGASVKNIQYF
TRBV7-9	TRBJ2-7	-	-	TGTGCCAGCAGCTTAAATCAGGGAGAGAACGAGCAGTACTTC	CASSLNQGENEQYF
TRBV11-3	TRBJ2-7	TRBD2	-	TGTGCCAGCAGCTTTACCAGCGGGGGAGAGCAGTACTTC	CASSFTSGGEQYF
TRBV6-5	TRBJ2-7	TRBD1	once	TGTGCCAGCAGTTACTCTACAGGGGAGTACTACGAGCAGTACTTC	CASSYSTGEYYEQYF
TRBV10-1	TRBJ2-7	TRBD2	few	TGCGCCAGCAGTGCTTTAGGGACTAGCGGGATCCGGACCTACGAGCAGTACTTC	CASSALGTSGIRTYEQYF